This note documents a single T cell receptor (beta chain) sequence. V lost 6 bases to trimming and J lost 7 bases; unmatched junction nucleotides: 3. This CDR3 is 13 amino acids long. Germline values: CDR1 SGHAT, CDR2 FQNNGV. These data come from a study of blood T cell repertoires in COVID-19. Across the whole study: Nucleic acid was either cDNA or gDNA, and it came from T cells, B-cell-depleted T cells, or PBMCs.

Original analysis: Scientists estimated how many nucleated cells there were by amplifying reference gene primers. This table comes from immunoSEQ multiplex PCR, and its TCRdb copy is limited to in-frame clones, with some not included. V and J calls and clone size are copied from that table; D and trimming were computed from the DNA. The sample shows roughly 93,000 clones, 81% of them seen only once. The specimen was peripheral blood. This sequence joins TRBV11-2 and TRBJ1-4; TRBD1 agrees at 9 bases. The receptor's source is an elderly woman with acute or convalescent COVID-19. CDR3 region: CASSRDRAEKLFF. CDR3 DNA: TGTGCCAGCAGTCGGGACAGGGCTGAAAAACTGTTTTTT.